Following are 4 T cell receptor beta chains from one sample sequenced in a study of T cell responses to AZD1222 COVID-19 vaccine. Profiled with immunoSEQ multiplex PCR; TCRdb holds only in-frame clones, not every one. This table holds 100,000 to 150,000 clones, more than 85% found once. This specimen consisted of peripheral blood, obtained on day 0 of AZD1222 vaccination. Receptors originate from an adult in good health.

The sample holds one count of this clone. The CDR3 protein is CASSLTGELFF. CDR3 DNA sequence: TGTGCCAGCAGTCTCACCGGGGAGCTGTTTTTT. V gene TRBV7-3 combines with J gene TRBJ2-2; D is unclear. CDR1 SGHTA and CDR2 FQGTGA come from the germline V gene. CDR3 length: 11 residues. V lost 6 bases to trimming and J lost 4 bases, with 3 bases between them.

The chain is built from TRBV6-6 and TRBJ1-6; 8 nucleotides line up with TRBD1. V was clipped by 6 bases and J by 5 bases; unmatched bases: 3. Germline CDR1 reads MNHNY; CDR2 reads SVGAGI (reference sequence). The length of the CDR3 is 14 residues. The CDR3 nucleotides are TGTGCCAGCAGCCCGACAGGGGATAATTCACCCCTCCACTTT. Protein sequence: CASSPTGDNSPLHF.

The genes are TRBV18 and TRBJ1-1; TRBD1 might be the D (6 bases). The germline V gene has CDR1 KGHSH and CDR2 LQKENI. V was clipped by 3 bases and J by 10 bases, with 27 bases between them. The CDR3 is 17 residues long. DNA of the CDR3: TGTGCCAGCTCACCGCCATTGGTAGGAGGGGGGCTCCTTGGAGCTTTCTTT. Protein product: CASSPPLVGGGLLGAFF.

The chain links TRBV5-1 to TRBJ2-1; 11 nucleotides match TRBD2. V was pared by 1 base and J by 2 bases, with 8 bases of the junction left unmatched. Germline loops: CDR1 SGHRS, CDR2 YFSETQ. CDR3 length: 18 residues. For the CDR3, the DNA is TGCGCCAGCAGCTTGACTAGCGGGGGATCCGCGGCCTACAATGAGCAGTTCTTC. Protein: CASSLTSGGSAAYNEQFF.